This T cell receptor beta chain was documented in a study of ipilimumab plus nivolumab after autologous stem cell transplantation. Ipilimumab, 1 mg/kg, started 14 to 28 days after autologous transplant. Patients got 3 mg/kg IV nivolumab weeks 1, 4, 7, 10, then biweekly through week 26. Assay: immunoSEQ multiplex PCR; the TCRdb copy retains only in-frame clones and omits some. The table has 15,000 to 20,000 clones, approximately 79% seen once. This CDR3 is 14 amino acids long. Trimming pared 2 bases from V and 5 bases from J, leaving 12 bases between. The V gene's germline CDR1 is MNHEY and CDR2 SVGAGI.

The receptor was isolated from a male donor with diffuse large B-cell lymphoma. This sample comprised PBMCs, obtained in a trial of ipilimumab plus nivolumab as post-transplant consolidation. V is TRBV6-5 and J is TRBJ1-1; D possibly corresponds to TRBD1 (6 bases). CDR3 sequence reads: CASSYGGQKTEAFF. Written as DNA, the CDR3 is TGTGCCAGCAGTTACGGGGGCCAAAAGACTGAAGCTTTCTTT.